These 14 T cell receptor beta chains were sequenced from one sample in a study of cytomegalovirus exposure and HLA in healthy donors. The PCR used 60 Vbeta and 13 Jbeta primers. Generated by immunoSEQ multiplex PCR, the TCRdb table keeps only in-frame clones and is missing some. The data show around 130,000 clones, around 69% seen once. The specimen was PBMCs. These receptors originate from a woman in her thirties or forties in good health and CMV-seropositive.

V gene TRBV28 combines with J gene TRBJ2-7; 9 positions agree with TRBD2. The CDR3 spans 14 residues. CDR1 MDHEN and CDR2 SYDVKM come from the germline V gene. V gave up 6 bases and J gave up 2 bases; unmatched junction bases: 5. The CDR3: CASRRGGSAYEQYF. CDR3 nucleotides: TGTGCCAGCAGGCGGGGGGGGTCCGCCTACGAGCAGTACTTC.

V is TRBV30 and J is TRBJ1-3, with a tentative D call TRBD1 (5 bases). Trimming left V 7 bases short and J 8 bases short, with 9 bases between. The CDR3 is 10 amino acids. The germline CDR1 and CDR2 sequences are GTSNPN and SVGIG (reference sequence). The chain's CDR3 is CAFWGDTIYF. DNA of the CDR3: TGTGCCTTTTGGGGGGACACCATATATTTT.

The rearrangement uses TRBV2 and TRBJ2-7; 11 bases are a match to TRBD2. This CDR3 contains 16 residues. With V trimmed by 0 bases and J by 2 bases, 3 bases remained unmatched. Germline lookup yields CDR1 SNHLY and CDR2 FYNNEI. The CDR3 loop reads CASSEAGLAETYEQYF. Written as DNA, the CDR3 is TGTGCCAGCAGTGAAGCGGGACTAGCGGAAACCTACGAGCAGTACTTC.

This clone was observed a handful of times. The CDR3 DNA follows: TGTGCCAGCAGCCGAATAATATCGACTAGCGGGGGTTACGAGCAGTACTTC. Its protein is CASSRIISTSGGYEQYF. The rearrangement uses TRBV11-3 and TRBJ2-7; TRBD2 agrees at 12 bases. The J segment lost 4 bases and the V segment lost 5 bases, leaving 12 bases of the junction unmatched. Germline V gene lookup returns CDR1 SGHNT and CDR2 YENEEA. The length of the CDR3 is 17 residues.

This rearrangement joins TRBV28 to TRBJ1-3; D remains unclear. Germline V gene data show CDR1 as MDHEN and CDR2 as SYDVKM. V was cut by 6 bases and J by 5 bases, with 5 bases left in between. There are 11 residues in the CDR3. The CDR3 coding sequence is TGTGCCAGCAGCCTTAGAAACACCATATATTTT. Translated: CASSLRNTIYF.

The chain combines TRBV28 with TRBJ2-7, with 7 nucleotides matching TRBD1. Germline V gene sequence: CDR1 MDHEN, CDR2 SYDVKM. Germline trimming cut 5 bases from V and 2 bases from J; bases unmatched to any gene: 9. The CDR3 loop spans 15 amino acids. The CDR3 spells CASSPTPGTAYEQYF. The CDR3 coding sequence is TGTGCCAGCAGTCCTACGCCCGGGACAGCCTACGAGCAGTACTTC.

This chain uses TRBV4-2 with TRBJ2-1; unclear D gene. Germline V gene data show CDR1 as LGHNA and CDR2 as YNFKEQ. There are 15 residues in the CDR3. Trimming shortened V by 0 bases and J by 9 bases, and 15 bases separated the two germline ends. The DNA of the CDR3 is TGTGCCAGCAGCCAAGAGCAGATAACATCAGTTGAGCAGTTCTTC. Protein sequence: CASSQEQITSVEQFF.

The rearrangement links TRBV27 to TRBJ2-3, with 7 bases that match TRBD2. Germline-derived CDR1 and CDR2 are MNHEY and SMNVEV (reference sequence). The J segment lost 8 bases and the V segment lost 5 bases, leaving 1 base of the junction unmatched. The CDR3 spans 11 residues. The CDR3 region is CASSPGGTQYF. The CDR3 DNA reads TGTGCCAGCAGTCCGGGAGGTACGCAGTATTTT.

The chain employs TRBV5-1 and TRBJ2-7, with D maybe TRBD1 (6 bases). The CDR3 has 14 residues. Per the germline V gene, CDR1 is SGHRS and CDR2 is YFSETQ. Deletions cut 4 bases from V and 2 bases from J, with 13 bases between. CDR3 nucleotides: TGCGCCAGCAGCCTCGGGACACTCACCTACGAGCAGTACTTC. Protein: CASSLGTLTYEQYF.

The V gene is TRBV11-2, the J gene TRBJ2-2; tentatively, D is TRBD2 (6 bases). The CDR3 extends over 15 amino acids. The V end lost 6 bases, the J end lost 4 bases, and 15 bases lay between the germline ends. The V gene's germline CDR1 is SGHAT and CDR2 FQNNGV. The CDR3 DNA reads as TGTGCCAGCAGTTCGCCGACTAGTACCACCGGGGAGCTGTTTTTT. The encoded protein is CASSSPTSTTGELFF.

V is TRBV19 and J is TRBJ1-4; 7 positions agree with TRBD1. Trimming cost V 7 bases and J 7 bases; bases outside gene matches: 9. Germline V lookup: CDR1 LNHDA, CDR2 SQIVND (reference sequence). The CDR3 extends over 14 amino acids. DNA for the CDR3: TGTGCCAGTAATGGCGGGACAGCGATTGAAAAACTGTTTTTT. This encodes CASNGGTAIEKLFF.

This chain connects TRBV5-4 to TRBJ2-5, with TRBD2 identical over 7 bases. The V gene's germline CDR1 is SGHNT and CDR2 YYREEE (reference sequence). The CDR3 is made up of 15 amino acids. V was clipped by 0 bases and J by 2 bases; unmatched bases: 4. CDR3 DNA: TGTGCCAGCAGCTTGGCGTGGCGGGAGCAAGAGACCCAGTACTTC. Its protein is CASSLAWREQETQYF.

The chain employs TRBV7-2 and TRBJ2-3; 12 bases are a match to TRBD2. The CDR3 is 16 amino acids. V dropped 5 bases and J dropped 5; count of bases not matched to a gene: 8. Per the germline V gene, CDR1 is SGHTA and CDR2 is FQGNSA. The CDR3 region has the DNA TGTGCCAGCAGCCCAGATCTAGCGGGAGGGCAAGATACGCAGTATTTT. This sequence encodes CASSPDLAGGQDTQYF.

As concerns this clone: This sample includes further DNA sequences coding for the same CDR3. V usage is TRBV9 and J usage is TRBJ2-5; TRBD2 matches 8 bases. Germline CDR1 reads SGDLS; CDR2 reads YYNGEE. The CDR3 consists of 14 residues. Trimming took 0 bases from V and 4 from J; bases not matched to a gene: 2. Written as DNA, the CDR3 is TGTGCCAGCAGCGTAGGTGCGGGGGGAGAGACCCAGTACTTC. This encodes CASSVGAGGETQYF. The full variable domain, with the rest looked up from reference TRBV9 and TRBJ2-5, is DSGVTQTPKHLITATGQRVTLRCSPRSGDLSVYWYQQSLDQGLQFLIQYYNGEERAKGNILERFSAQQFPDLHSELNLSSLELGDSALYFCASSVGAGGETQYFGPGTRLLVL.